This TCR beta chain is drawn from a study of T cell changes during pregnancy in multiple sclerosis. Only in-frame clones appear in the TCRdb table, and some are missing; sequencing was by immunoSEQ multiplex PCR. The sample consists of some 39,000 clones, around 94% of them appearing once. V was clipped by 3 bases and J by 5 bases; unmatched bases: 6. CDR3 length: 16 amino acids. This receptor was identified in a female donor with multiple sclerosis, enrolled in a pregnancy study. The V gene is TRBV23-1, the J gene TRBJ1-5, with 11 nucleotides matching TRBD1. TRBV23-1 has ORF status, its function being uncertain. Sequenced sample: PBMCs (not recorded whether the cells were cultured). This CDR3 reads CASSQYRDRGDQPQHF. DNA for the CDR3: TGCGCCAGCAGTCAGTACCGGGACAGGGGGGATCAGCCCCAGCATTTT.